The rows below give T cell receptor beta chains drawn from one sample of a study of beta chain features in type 1 diabetes. Produced via immunoSEQ multiplex PCR; TCRdb's table is partial and in-frame only. The table records over 600,000 clones, about an eighth of them present only once. The material sequenced was naive CD4+ T cells from blood. These receptors were obtained from a man younger than 45 with type 1 diabetes. The CDR3 runs from the conserved cysteine through the conserved F or W. D genes are given only for firm matches. The size of a clone is reported for some rows only, either as once, few or many, or as a class for expanded clones.

J gene | D gene | V gene | clone size | CDR3 DNA | CDR3 protein
TRBJ2-7 | NA | TRBV7-2 | few | TGTGCCAGCAGCTCAGGAGGCAAAGCGTACGAGCAGTACTTC | CASSSGGKAYEQYF
TRBJ2-1 | NA | TRBV6-5 | NA | TGTGCCAGCCAGGGAGGCGTTGAGCAGTTCTTC | CASQGGVEQFF
TRBJ2-7 | NA | TRBV11-3 | few | TGTGCCAGCAGCTTGAGAGGGGCCTACGAGCAGTACTTC | CASSLRGAYEQYF
TRBJ1-5 | NA | TRBV23-1 | few | TGCGCCAGCAGCCCGGCGGGGGGCAATCAGCCCCAGCATTTT | CASSPAGGNQPQHF
TRBJ2-7 | NA | TRBV6-5 | few | TGTGCCAGCAGTTACCCTGGGCGGGAGCAGTACTTC | CASSYPGREQYF
TRBJ2-2 | NA | TRBV7-9 | few | TGTGCCAGCAGCTTGGGCACAGACCCGAGCACCGGGGAGCTGTTTTTT | CASSLGTDPSTGELFF
TRBJ2-5 | NA | TRBV7-2 | NA | TGTGCCAGCAGCTCTGCGGTTCACCAAGAGACCCAGTACTTC | CASSSAVHQETQYF
TRBJ2-5 | TRBD2 | TRBV5-1 | NA | TGCGCCAGCAGGGCGACTAGCACAGAGACCCAGTACTTC | CASRATSTETQYF
TRBJ2-6 | TRBD1 | TRBV5-6 | NA | TGTGCCAGCAGCTTACCGGGACAGCCTAACGTCCTGACTTTC | CASSLPGQPNVLTF
TRBJ2-3 | TRBD2 | TRBV4-3 | NA | TGCGCCAGCAGTATTAGCGGGGGCCCCTCCCGGGCACAGGATACGCAGTATTTT | CASSISGGPSRAQDTQYF
TRBJ1-5 | NA | TRBV7-9 | NA | TGTGCCAGCAGCTTAGATCTAGGGCAACGCAATACCGACGATCAGCCCCAGCATTTT | CASSLDLGQRNTDDQPQHF
TRBJ1-4 | TRBD1 | TRBV7-2 | NA | TGTGCCAGCAGCTTAGCTGGACAGGAAAATGAAAAACTGTTTTTT | CASSLAGQENEKLFF
TRBJ1-1 | NA | TRBV7-9 | NA | TGTGCCAGCAGGCGAACAGCGTTCGACACTGAAGCTTTCTTT | CASRRTAFDTEAFF
TRBJ2-7 | NA | TRBV6-5 | NA | TGTGCCAGCAGTTACGACAGGAACTCCTACGAGCAGTACTTC | CASSYDRNSYEQYF
TRBJ2-4 | NA | TRBV5-1 | few | TGCGCCAGCAGCGACCCAGTGTCAGGGGCCAAAAACATTCAGTACTTC | CASSDPVSGAKNIQYF
TRBJ2-7 | NA | TRBV7-2 | few | TGTGCCAGCAGCTTAGAGTTGCGGGACGAGCAGTACTTC | CASSLELRDEQYF
TRBJ2-2 | NA | TRBV10-1 | NA | TGCGCCAGCAGTGAGTTAGAGGCGGCCGGGGAGCTGTTTTTT | CASSELEAAGELFF
TRBJ2-2 | NA | TRBV2 | few | TGTGCCAGCAGTGAGAGTGGATTCACCGGGGAGCTGTTTTTT | CASSESGFTGELFF
TRBJ1-2 | TRBD1 | TRBV30 | NA | TGTGCCTGGGCCCTGGCGGACAGGGAGAGCTATGGCTACACCTTC | CAWALADRESYGYTF
TRBJ1-2 | NA | TRBV7-8 | NA | TGTGCCAGCAGCTTAGCGCAACAGTATGGCTACACCTTC | CASSLAQQYGYTF
TRBJ1-5 | TRBD1 | TRBV10-3 | few | TGTGCCATCAGCCAAGGGACAGGACTTAGCAATCAGCCCCAGCATTTT | CAISQGTGLSNQPQHF
TRBJ1-6 | NA | TRBV30 | few | TGTGCCTGGGAGAGAGGGTTGAGCTCCTATAATTCACCCCTCCACTTT | CAWERGLSSYNSPLHF
TRBJ1-1 | NA | TRBV5-6 | NA | TGTGCCAGCAGCTTACCCGGGACTTCCAAACCGTGGGGCACTGAAGCTTTCTTT | CASSLPGTSKPWGTEAFF
TRBJ2-7 | NA | TRBV29-1 | few | TGCAGCGCCGGGGACGTCAACACCTACGAGCAGTACTTC | CSAGDVNTYEQYF
TRBJ2-7 | NA | TRBV5-6 | NA | TGTGCCAGCAGCTTGGTAGTGGGATCCGAGCAGTACTTC | CASSLVVGSEQYF
TRBJ2-7 | NA | TRBV12-5 | few | TGTGCTAGTGGTTCATCCAAAAACGAGCAGTACTTC | CASGSSKNEQYF
TRBJ2-5 | NA | TRBV11-1 | NA | TGTGCCAGCAGCTTAGCACAGGGGACCCAGTACTTC | CASSLAQGTQYF
TRBJ2-7 | TRBD2 | TRBV13 | few | TGTGCCAGCAGCCCCGGGACTAGCGGGGGTTTCTCCTACGAGCAGTACTTC | CASSPGTSGGFSYEQYF